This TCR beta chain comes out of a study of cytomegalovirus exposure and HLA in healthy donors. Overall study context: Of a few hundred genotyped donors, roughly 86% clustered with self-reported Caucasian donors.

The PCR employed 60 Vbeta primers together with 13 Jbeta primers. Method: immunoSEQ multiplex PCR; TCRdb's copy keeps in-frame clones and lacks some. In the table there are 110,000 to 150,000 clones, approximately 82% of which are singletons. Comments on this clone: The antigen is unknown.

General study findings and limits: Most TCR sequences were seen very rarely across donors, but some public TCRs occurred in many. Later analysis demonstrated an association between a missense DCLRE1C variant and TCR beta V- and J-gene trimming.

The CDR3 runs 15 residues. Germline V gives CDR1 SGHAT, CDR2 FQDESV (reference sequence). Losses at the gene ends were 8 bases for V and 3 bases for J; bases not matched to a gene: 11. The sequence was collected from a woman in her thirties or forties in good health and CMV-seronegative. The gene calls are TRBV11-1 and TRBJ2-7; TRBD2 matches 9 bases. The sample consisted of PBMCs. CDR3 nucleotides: TGTGCCAGCTCAAATCCGGCTAGCGGGAACTACGAGCAGTACTTC. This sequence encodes CASSNPASGNYEQYF.